One sample yielded the 20 T cell receptor beta chains listed below, sequenced in a study of molecular identifiers for immune sequencing clone quantification. MiXCR, applied by TCRdb to the PCR reads, yields one record per CDR3 protein. Seen here are approximately 97,000 distinct CDR3 sequences, 20% to 25% observed once, and the top ten hold approximately 0.94%. The sequenced material came from naive CD8+ T cells from blood, with Jurkat cell RNA spiked in. Subset in this sample: FACS-sorted CD8+CD4-CCR7+CD45RA+ naive T cells. The receptors originated from a human donor in good health. Some libraries in this study had Jurkat cell RNA spiked in.

This clonotype was observed a handful of times. This chain links TRBV27 with TRBJ1-6, with D possibly matching TRBD1 (5 bases). Between the trimmed V and J ends, which lost 0 bases and 10 bases, there was a span of 16 bases. The CDR3 has 16 residues. Looked up from germline, CDR1 is MNHEY and CDR2 is SMNVEV (reference sequence). CDR3 amino acids: CASSLSYWDVLSPLHF. The CDR3 DNA reads TGTGCCAGCAGTTTATCGTACTGGGACGTCTTGTCACCCCTCCACTTT.

A few counts support this clonotype. This clone may be a read error of a much larger clone one base away. The chain carries TRBV4-2 and TRBJ2-7; the match to TRBD2 covers 7 bases. CDR3 size: 15 residues. Germline values: CDR1 LGHNA, CDR2 YNFKEQ. The CDR3 DNA reads as TGTGCCAGCGGCCAAGAATCGGGGGGAGCCTACGAGCAGTACTTC. It codes for CASGQESGGAYEQYF.

This clonotype was found many times. This CDR3 reads CASSDTDTQYF. In nucleotides, the CDR3 is TGTGCCAGCAGCGACACAGATACGCAGTATTTT. The chain is built from TRBV9 and TRBJ2-3, with D hard to call. In germline, CDR1 is SGDLS, CDR2 YYNGEE. The germline V and J ends were trimmed by 3 bases and 2 bases, with 1 base remaining between them. The CDR3 covers 11 residues.

On this clonotype itself: The junction departs from germline at one end; a sequencing error may be responsible. The chain is built from TRBV7-3 and TRBJ2-5; D is unresolved. Germline lookup yields CDR1 SGHTA and CDR2 FQGTGA. The CDR3 totals 18 residues. Here the CDR3 DNA reads TGTGCCCGCAGCTTTCCTTCGCATCTTCGGGCCTTCCAAGAGCCCCAGTACTTC. This gives the protein CARSFPSHLRAFQEPQYF.

This clonotype was recorded a few times. The V and J genes are TRBV27 and TRBJ2-1, with 9 bases fitting TRBD2. V shed 4 bases, J shed 5 bases, and the junction held 6 bases outside the gene matches. This CDR3 has 15 amino acids. Germline CDR1 is MNHEY and CDR2 is SMNVEV (reference sequence). In DNA form, the CDR3 reads TGTGCCAGCAGTTCCCCAGCGGGGGGTCACAATGAGCAGTTCTTC. This encodes CASSSPAGGHNEQFF.

This clonotype was seen many times. The chain carries TRBV29-1 and TRBJ2-3; weak D call: TRBD2 (7 bases). Germline V gene data show CDR1 as SQVTM and CDR2 as ANQGSEA. The CDR3 spans 14 residues. V shed 7 bases and J shed 4 bases, with 18 bases lying between them. This CDR3 reads CSAVGEGGSDTQYF. The CDR3 coding sequence is TGCAGCGCGGTCGGGGAGGGGGGGTCAGATACGCAGTATTTT.

This clonotype was found many times. The chain carries TRBV9 and TRBJ2-7; 11 positions match TRBD2. Germline V gene lookup returns CDR1 SGDLS and CDR2 YYNGEE. V was pared by 4 bases and J by 6 bases, with 6 bases of the junction left unmatched. This CDR3 has 14 amino acids. The CDR3 protein is CASSISGGAGEQYF. The DNA for the CDR3 is TGTGCCAGCAGCATTAGCGGGGGGGCCGGCGAGCAGTACTTC.

This clonotype occurred many times. The CDR3, as DNA: TGTGCCAGCACGCAGGGGCCCACTGAAGCTTTCTTT. Residues: CASTQGPTEAFF. V and J are TRBV6-2 or TRBV6-3 and TRBJ1-1; D may be TRBD1 (6 bases). The CDR3 spans 12 residues. Germline V gene data show CDR1 as MNHEY and CDR2 as SVGEGT. Trimming removed 7 bases at V and 4 bases at J, with 10 bases between.

This clonotype was detected a few times. This chain joins TRBV9 and TRBJ2-1; 13 nucleotides line up with TRBD2. Germline V CDR1 and CDR2: SGDLS, YYNGEE. The CDR3 has 17 amino acids. V trimming: 3 bases; J trimming: 6 bases; junction bases outside the gene matches: 9. The CDR3 protein is CASSGLAGGSFPNEQFF. The CDR3 DNA reads TGTGCCAGCAGCGGACTAGCGGGAGGCTCATTCCCCAATGAGCAGTTCTTC.

CDR3 in amino acids: CASSWGYSGSYNEQFF. DNA for the CDR3: TGTGCCAGCAGTTGGGGTTATAGCGGGTCCTACAATGAGCAGTTCTTC. The V gene is TRBV6-2 or TRBV6-3, the J gene TRBJ2-1; 7 bases line up with TRBD2. V was pared by 4 bases and J by 1 base, with 7 bases of the junction left unmatched. Germline CDR1 is MNHEY and CDR2 is SVGEGT. The CDR3 extends over 16 amino acids.

About this clonotype: A single base separates this from a much larger clone, so it may be a read error. The chain joins TRBV9 to TRBJ2-2, with TRBD2 matching 7 bases. The CDR3 length is 17 residues. Germline CDR1 SGDLS, CDR2 YYNGEE. The chain's CDR3 is CASSTPSGPANTGELLF. The CDR3 nucleotides are TGTGCCAGCAGCACACCTAGCGGACCCGCGAACACCGGGGAGCTGCTTTTT.

In this sample, this clonotype turned up many times. V and J are TRBV6-1 and TRBJ2-7; D is unclear. This CDR3 region has 14 residues. V lost 2 bases and J 5 bases, leaving 13 bases between the germline ends. Germline CDR1 is MNHNS and CDR2 is SASEGT. CDR3 coding DNA: TGTGCCAGCAGTGAAACCGAAACTATCCACGAGCAGTACTTC. It encodes CASSETETIHEQYF.

Comments on this clonotype: The junction departs from germline at one end; a sequencing error may be responsible. This rearrangement joins TRBV5-1 to TRBJ2-3, with a weak D call TRBD2 (5 bases). The CDR3 is 15 residues long. The germline gives CDR1 SGHRS, CDR2 YFSETQ. The DNA of the CDR3 is TGCGCCAGCAGCTCCTATATTTCTAGCACAGATACGCGGTATTTT. It specifies CASSSYISSTDTRYF.

This clonotype has a count of ten or more. The V call is TRBV13, the J call TRBJ2-7; D unclear. The germline V gene has CDR1 PRHDT and CDR2 FYEKMQ (reference sequence). V was shortened by 4 bases and J by 6 bases, with 16 bases between the two germline ends. The CDR3 sequence is 14 residues long. The CDR3 loop is CASSSEGPVGEQYF. Here the CDR3 DNA reads TGTGCCAGCAGCTCCGAAGGTCCGGTCGGCGAGCAGTACTTC.

This clonotype showed up just once. This sequence may be a read error, since a much larger clone differs from it by one base. The chain joins TRBV9 to TRBJ2-5, with D uncertain. This CDR3 region has 15 residues. Germline V CDR1 and CDR2: SGDLS, YYNGEE. The CDR3 here is CASCVGLGQQETQYF. The CDR3, as DNA: TGTGCCAGCTGCGTAGGTTTAGGGCAGCAGGAGACCCAGTACTTC.

This clonotype was found many times. Written as DNA, the CDR3 is TGTGCCAGTAGTATAGGTGGCGGACAGAGGGCCCATACGCAGTATTTT. This sequence encodes CASSIGGGQRAHTQYF. The chain has TRBV19 and TRBJ2-3; maybe TRBD1 (6 bases). There are 16 residues in the CDR3. Germline V gene sequence: CDR1 LNHDA, CDR2 SQIVND (reference sequence). V lost 1 base and J 7 bases, leaving 18 bases between the germline ends.

This clonotype appeared many times. The V call is TRBV7-9, the J call TRBJ1-1; D gene ambiguous. Germline V lookup: CDR1 SEHNR, CDR2 FQNEAQ (reference sequence). The CDR3 length is 15 residues. V was shortened by 1 base and J by 1 base, with 10 bases between the two germline ends. CDR3 DNA sequence: TGTGCCAGCAGCTTAGTTATAGGTACGAACACTGAAGCTTTCTTT. Amino acids: CASSLVIGTNTEAFF.

There are a few counts of this clonotype. This rearrangement joins TRBV13 to TRBJ2-2; 9 bases fit TRBD1. V was pared by 4 bases and J by 4 bases, with 13 bases of the junction left unmatched. The CDR3 extends over 18 amino acids. From germline, CDR1 is PRHDT and CDR2 FYEKMQ (reference sequence). The CDR3 here is CASSSRPGQGSGTGELFF. Here the CDR3 DNA reads TGTGCCAGCAGCTCACGGCCGGGACAGGGCTCGGGCACCGGGGAGCTGTTTTTT.

The chain carries TRBV27 and TRBJ2-7; 8 bases align to TRBD1. Germline trimming cut 3 bases from V and 7 bases from J; bases unmatched to any gene: 8. Germline values: CDR1 MNHEY, CDR2 SMNVEV (reference sequence). The CDR3 has 14 residues. CDR3 protein: CASSFSGRGQEQYF. In nucleotides, the CDR3 is TGTGCCAGCAGTTTCAGCGGCAGGGGGCAGGAGCAGTACTTC.

This clonotype came up a few times. The gene calls are TRBV5-4 and TRBJ2-7; no definite D call. Germline loops: CDR1 SGHNT, CDR2 YYREEE (reference sequence). The CDR3 loop spans 13 amino acids. Trimming cost V 2 bases and J 2 bases, with 8 bases left between them. The CDR3 region is CASSLGKAYEQYF. The CDR3 region has the DNA TGTGCCAGCAGCTTAGGCAAAGCCTACGAGCAGTACTTC.